The rows below give T cell receptor beta chains drawn from one sample of a study of beta chain features in type 1 diabetes. Clones were sequenced by immunoSEQ multiplex PCR, and TCRdb holds only the in-frame ones, with some missing. The table has more than 150,000 clones, less than 15% seen once. The sample taken for sequencing was central memory CD4+ T cells from blood. The receptor set was obtained from a woman under 30 in good health. The CDR3 runs from the conserved cysteine through the conserved F or W. Each record gives: clone size, J gene, D gene, V gene, CDR3 DNA, CDR3 protein. The D gene is left open where the match is weak. Rows give clone size only sometimes, using once, few, many, or a class for an expanded clone.

clone size: -; J gene: TRBJ2-6; D gene: -; V gene: TRBV28; CDR3 DNA: TGTGCCAGCGAACTCGCAGTAACAGGGACTGGGGCCAACGTCCTGACTTTC; CDR3 protein: CASELAVTGTGANVLTF
clone size: -; J gene: TRBJ2-3; D gene: -; V gene: TRBV27; CDR3 DNA: TGTGCCAGCAGTGCGAACAGGGCTACTAGCACAGATACGCAGTATTTT; CDR3 protein: CASSANRATSTDTQYF
clone size: -; J gene: TRBJ2-3; D gene: -; V gene: TRBV11-2; CDR3 DNA: TGTGCCAGCAGCTTAGATTTGACTAGGGGAGATACGCAGTATTTT; CDR3 protein: CASSLDLTRGDTQYF
clone size: -; J gene: TRBJ2-3; D gene: -; V gene: TRBV29-1; CDR3 DNA: TGCAGCGTTGACAGGGGTTTGACAGATACGCAGTATTTT; CDR3 protein: CSVDRGLTDTQYF
clone size: -; J gene: TRBJ2-3; D gene: TRBD1; V gene: TRBV29-1; CDR3 DNA: TGCAGCGTTGGACCGGGACAGGGGGCAGATACGCAGTATTTT; CDR3 protein: CSVGPGQGADTQYF
clone size: few; J gene: TRBJ1-1; D gene: -; V gene: TRBV19; CDR3 DNA: TGTGCCAGCCAGGTAAATGGTGAAGCTTTCTTT; CDR3 protein: CASQVNGEAFF
clone size: -; J gene: TRBJ2-1; D gene: TRBD2; V gene: TRBV7-2; CDR3 DNA: TGTGCCAGCAGCTTAGGACTAGCATACAATGAGCAGTTCTTC; CDR3 protein: CASSLGLAYNEQFF
clone size: few; J gene: TRBJ1-1; D gene: TRBD1; V gene: TRBV29-1; CDR3 DNA: TGCAGCGTTGACGCGACAGGGGTGACCACTGAAGCTTTCTTT; CDR3 protein: CSVDATGVTTEAFF
clone size: -; J gene: TRBJ2-1; D gene: TRBD2; V gene: TRBV7-3; CDR3 DNA: TGTGCCAGCAGCCCCCCGGGACTAGCGGGAGGCGTGAGGCAGTTCTTC; CDR3 protein: CASSPPGLAGGVRQFF
clone size: few; J gene: TRBJ1-4; D gene: TRBD1; V gene: TRBV28; CDR3 DNA: TGTGCCAGCAGCCTGGACAGGGGGCGTGAAAAACTGTTTTTT; CDR3 protein: CASSLDRGREKLFF
clone size: -; J gene: TRBJ2-7; D gene: TRBD1; V gene: TRBV18; CDR3 DNA: TGTGCCAGCTCACCGGGACAGGGATCCGAGCAGTACTTC; CDR3 protein: CASSPGQGSEQYF
clone size: -; J gene: TRBJ1-1; D gene: -; V gene: TRBV5-4; CDR3 DNA: TGTGCCAGCAGCTTGGAACAGATAAACACTGAAGCTTTCTTT; CDR3 protein: CASSLEQINTEAFF
clone size: few; J gene: TRBJ2-5; D gene: -; V gene: TRBV7-2; CDR3 DNA: TGTGCCAGCAGTCGTTCCTATGGAGAGACCCAGTACTTC; CDR3 protein: CASSRSYGETQYF
clone size: -; J gene: TRBJ2-6; D gene: TRBD1; V gene: TRBV27; CDR3 DNA: TGTGCCAGCAGTCCCTGGGGACAGCGAGTCTCTGGGGCCAACGTCCTGACTTTC; CDR3 protein: CASSPWGQRVSGANVLTF
clone size: -; J gene: TRBJ2-2; D gene: TRBD1; V gene: TRBV28; CDR3 DNA: TGTGCCAGCAGTTCGGGACAGCTGAACACCGGGGAGCTGTTTTTT; CDR3 protein: CASSSGQLNTGELFF
clone size: -; J gene: TRBJ2-1; D gene: TRBD2; V gene: TRBV5-1; CDR3 DNA: TGCGCCAGCAGCTTGGGATCTAGCGGGAGTGCCTACAATGAGCAGTTCTTC; CDR3 protein: CASSLGSSGSAYNEQFF
clone size: -; J gene: TRBJ2-5; D gene: TRBD2; V gene: TRBV7-2; CDR3 DNA: TGTGCCAGCAGCTCGGGACTAGCGGGAGGGTCTAGGGAGACCCAGTACTTC; CDR3 protein: CASSSGLAGGSRETQYF
clone size: few; J gene: TRBJ2-2; D gene: TRBD1; V gene: TRBV18; CDR3 DNA: TGTGCCAGCTCACCACCCGACAGGGCCTACACCGGGGAGCTGTTTTTT; CDR3 protein: CASSPPDRAYTGELFF
clone size: -; J gene: TRBJ2-1; D gene: TRBD2; V gene: TRBV7-3; CDR3 DNA: TGTGCCAGCAGCCAAAGACTAGCGGGAAGAACTGATGAGCAGTTCTTC; CDR3 protein: CASSQRLAGRTDEQFF
clone size: few; J gene: TRBJ2-2; D gene: TRBD1; V gene: TRBV25-1; CDR3 DNA: TGTGCCAGCAGGGGACAGGCGAACACCGGGGAGCTGTTTTTT; CDR3 protein: CASRGQANTGELFF
clone size: -; J gene: TRBJ1-5; D gene: -; V gene: TRBV6-5; CDR3 DNA: TGTGCCAGCAGCCGATCGGGGGGGGCGGGTCAGCCCCAGCATTTT; CDR3 protein: CASSRSGGAGQPQHF
clone size: few; J gene: TRBJ2-3; D gene: TRBD2; V gene: TRBV29-1; CDR3 DNA: TGCAGCGTGATGACTAGCGGGACCCCAGATACGCAGTATTTT; CDR3 protein: CSVMTSGTPDTQYF
clone size: -; J gene: TRBJ2-1; D gene: TRBD1; V gene: TRBV28; CDR3 DNA: TGTGCCAGCAGTCCGGGACAGGGGATCAATGAGCAGTTCTTC; CDR3 protein: CASSPGQGINEQFF
clone size: -; J gene: TRBJ1-1; D gene: -; V gene: TRBV27; CDR3 DNA: TGTGCCAGCAGTTTCGGGGGACGGACTGAAGCTTTCTTT; CDR3 protein: CASSFGGRTEAFF
clone size: few; J gene: TRBJ2-3; D gene: -; V gene: TRBV11-3; CDR3 DNA: TGTGCCAGCAGCTTAGGGACTTCGCTTAATACGCAGTATTTT; CDR3 protein: CASSLGTSLNTQYF
clone size: few; J gene: TRBJ2-4; D gene: -; V gene: TRBV28; CDR3 DNA: TGTGCCAGCATTCCAGCCATCGGGTCCAAAAACATTCAGTACTTC; CDR3 protein: CASIPAIGSKNIQYF
clone size: -; J gene: TRBJ2-7; D gene: -; V gene: TRBV20-1; CDR3 DNA: TGCAGTGCTAGAGTAGAGAACGAGCAGTACTTC; CDR3 protein: CSARVENEQYF
clone size: few; J gene: TRBJ1-1; D gene: -; V gene: TRBV6-4; CDR3 DNA: TGTGCCAGCCGCAGACAGGAAAACACTGAAGCTTTCTTT; CDR3 protein: CASRRQENTEAFF
clone size: few; J gene: TRBJ2-1; D gene: TRBD2; V gene: TRBV2; CDR3 DNA: TGTGCCAGCAGTGAAAGCGGGAGATCCATCTCCTACAATGAGCAGTTCTTC; CDR3 protein: CASSESGRSISYNEQFF
clone size: -; J gene: TRBJ2-1; D gene: TRBD1; V gene: TRBV30; CDR3 DNA: TGTGCCTGGAGGCGCCTCTACAGGGGTAAGAATGAGCAGTTCTTC; CDR3 protein: CAWRRLYRGKNEQFF
clone size: -; J gene: TRBJ1-2; D gene: -; V gene: TRBV7-8; CDR3 DNA: TGTGCCAGCAGCTTAGGAGCCACTGGGGAGTACTATGGCTACACCTTC; CDR3 protein: CASSLGATGEYYGYTF
clone size: -; J gene: TRBJ2-2; D gene: TRBD2; V gene: TRBV9; CDR3 DNA: TGTGCCAGCAGCGTAGCCGGGAGGGCCGGGGAGCTGTTTTTT; CDR3 protein: CASSVAGRAGELFF
clone size: -; J gene: TRBJ2-3; D gene: -; V gene: TRBV27; CDR3 DNA: TGTGCCAGCAGTTCCCGCCGAGGGCGACGCACAGATACGCAGTATTTT; CDR3 protein: CASSSRRGRRTDTQYF
clone size: -; J gene: TRBJ1-1; D gene: TRBD1; V gene: TRBV9; CDR3 DNA: TGTGCCAGCAGCTTAATGGACAGGGCAGGTCCTGAAGCTTTCTTT; CDR3 protein: CASSLMDRAGPEAFF
clone size: few; J gene: TRBJ2-1; D gene: TRBD2; V gene: TRBV27; CDR3 DNA: TGTGCCAGCAGTCCTGGACTAGCGGGAATTAATGAGCAGTTCTTC; CDR3 protein: CASSPGLAGINEQFF
clone size: few; J gene: TRBJ2-5; D gene: -; V gene: TRBV11-2; CDR3 DNA: TGTGCCAGCAGCTTATTGGTCGGAGGGAGGACCCAGTACTTC; CDR3 protein: CASSLLVGGRTQYF
clone size: few; J gene: TRBJ2-1; D gene: -; V gene: TRBV28; CDR3 DNA: TGTGCCAGCAGTCACCAGGGCTTCGGGCATGAGCAGTTCTTC; CDR3 protein: CASSHQGFGHEQFF
clone size: few; J gene: TRBJ2-4; D gene: -; V gene: TRBV7-2; CDR3 DNA: TGTGCCAGCAGCTTAGGAGGGCTAGGGGGGGACATTCAGTACTTC; CDR3 protein: CASSLGGLGGDIQYF
clone size: -; J gene: TRBJ2-5; D gene: -; V gene: TRBV6-6; CDR3 DNA: TGTGCCAGCAGTTCTCCCGGGGGGCAGGAGACCCAGTACTTC; CDR3 protein: CASSSPGGQETQYF
clone size: -; J gene: TRBJ2-1; D gene: TRBD2; V gene: TRBV5-1; CDR3 DNA: TGCGCCAGCAGCTTGGAAAGCGGGAGAGCAAATGAGCAGTTCTTC; CDR3 protein: CASSLESGRANEQFF
clone size: few; J gene: TRBJ2-3; D gene: TRBD2; V gene: TRBV7-2; CDR3 DNA: TGTGCCAGCAGCCCGGGGACTAGCGGGAGGGCTACGCAGTATTTT; CDR3 protein: CASSPGTSGRATQYF
clone size: few; J gene: TRBJ2-6; D gene: TRBD2; V gene: TRBV5-1; CDR3 DNA: TGCGCCAGCAGCGGCCTAGCGGGAGCTGGGGCCAACGTCCTGACTTTC; CDR3 protein: CASSGLAGAGANVLTF
clone size: few; J gene: TRBJ2-7; D gene: TRBD1; V gene: TRBV7-2; CDR3 DNA: TGTGCCAGCAGCTTACAAATCGGACAGGGACACGAGCAGTACTTC; CDR3 protein: CASSLQIGQGHEQYF